This T cell receptor (beta chain) came from a study of identifying expanded T cells in peripheral blood (dated by TCRdb to between 2018 and 2021). About the study as a whole: Technical replicates were generated by sequencing separate aliquots of the same genomic DNA pool, with four replicates compared pairwise. The full study reports these points: Across all healthy donors, variance in clone template counts between approximately 2-week samples was found to increase significantly with total template count. Both the number of clones called differentially abundant and the false-positive rate were significantly reduced by the beta-binomial model across all healthy-donor time intervals. About 1.1 differentially abundant clones were flagged by the binomial model between technical replicates, whereas about 15 and 19 were flagged over roughly two weeks and four weeks, respectively. It was expected by the authors that biological variance in healthy repertoires might increase further over much longer intervals, such as months to years.

TCRbeta CDR3 regions were profiled by bias-controlled multiplex PCR amplification of genomic DNA with the immunoSEQ Assay. The authors processed their data as follows. The absolute abundance of each unique TCRbeta CDR3 region was quantified after sequences were collapsed and filtered. Differential abundance was tested with two models: a binomial (Fisher-equivalent) model and a beta-binomial model that adds time-dependent variance fitted from healthy donors. Any clone with fewer than 5 combined templates was excluded, and a clone was called differentially abundant if its Benjamini-Hochberg FDR was below 0.01. In the beta-binomial model, variance was expressed as a function of the total template count across the two samples, in the form v = (b*log(k)+a)^2. TCRdb limited this immuneACCESS table to in-frame rearrangements with V and J called. A share of clones is missing; checked studies link under half to unresolved V genes, and the rest is unexplained. D and trimming were read from the DNA, whereas the V and J calls and clone size are those reported in that table. The sample includes about 86,000 clones, with approximately 85% observed a single time. Less than 6% of the sample lies in the top ten.

In this sample, this clone turned up once. Its cognate antigen has yet to be identified. Base qualities are missing; no much larger clone stands one base away. No immune events such as infections were documented for the healthy donors during the collection period. To calibrate time-dependent variance in a beta-binomial model of T-cell clone differential abundance, blood repertoires from healthy donors were used as a training cohort. The training cohort included some ten healthy donors, of whom 3 were female and 7 were male. An age range of roughly 25 to 65 years, with an average of about 45 years, was recorded for the donors. Obtained from a commercial supplier, whole blood was collected from each healthy donor at three time points set around 2 weeks apart. Genomic DNA was extracted from unsorted whole blood for immunosequencing. The germline V gene encodes CDR1 MNHEY and CDR2 SMNVEV (reference sequence). Compared with germline, V lacks 6 bases and J lacks 5 bases; bases without a gene match: 9. Measured from the cysteine to the phenylalanine, the CDR3 is 14 residues long. Only the CDR3 part of the read is kept: 42 bases, read in frame from the first base.

The chain employs TRBV27 and TRBJ2-7; 8 bases in between match TRBD2. The receptor was derived from a person aged 18-69 years in good health. The source material was blood. The sequenced DNA is TGTGCCAGCAGGTCCGGGACTAGTATAGACGAGCAGTACTTC. This codes for CASRSGTSIDEQYF.